Included here is one TCR beta chain sequence, with context. The data stem from a study of blood T cell repertoires in COVID-19. Across the whole study: Nucleic acid was either cDNA or gDNA, and it came from T cells, B-cell-depleted T cells, or PBMCs.

In the authors' workflow: The assay estimated nucleated cells by amplifying reference gene primers. The protocol was immunoSEQ multiplex PCR, while the TCRdb copy is restricted to in-frame clones and leaves out a portion. V, J and clone size are taken as reported in that table, and D and trimming were inferred from the DNA itself. The sample has more than 55,000 clones, 65% to 85% seen once. The CDR3 has 14 residues. Trimming took 0 bases from V and 2 from J, leaving 8 bases between them. Germline V gives CDR1 SGHRS, CDR2 YFSETQ. The clonotype originates from a woman between 50 and 59 years old with active or convalescent COVID-19. Sequenced sample: peripheral blood. The chain combines TRBV5-1 with TRBJ1-2, with D tentatively TRBD1 (6 bases). The CDR3 here is CASSLDGQNYGYTF. The CDR3, as DNA: TGCGCCAGCAGCTTGGATGGACAGAACTATGGCTACACCTTC.